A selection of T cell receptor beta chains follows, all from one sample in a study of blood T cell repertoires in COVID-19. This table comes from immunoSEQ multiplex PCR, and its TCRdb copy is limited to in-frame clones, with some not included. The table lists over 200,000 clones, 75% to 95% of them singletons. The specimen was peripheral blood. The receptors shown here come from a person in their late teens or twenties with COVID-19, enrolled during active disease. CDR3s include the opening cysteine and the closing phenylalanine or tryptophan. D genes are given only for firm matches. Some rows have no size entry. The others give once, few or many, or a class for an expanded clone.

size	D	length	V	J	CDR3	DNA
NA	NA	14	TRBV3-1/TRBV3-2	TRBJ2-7	CASSDTPRSYEQYF	TGTGCCAGCAGCGATACCCCGCGTTCCTACGAGCAGTACTTC
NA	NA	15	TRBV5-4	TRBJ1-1	CASSLSEGRASEAFF	TGTGCCAGCAGCTTGTCTGAAGGGAGGGCCTCTGAAGCTTTCTTT
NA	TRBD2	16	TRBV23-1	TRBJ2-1	CASSQSKGLAGTPQFF	TGCGCCAGCAGTCAATCGAAGGGACTAGCGGGAACCCCGCAGTTCTTC
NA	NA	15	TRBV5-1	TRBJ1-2	CASSLEAQGNYGYTF	TGCGCCAGCAGCTTGGAGGCACAGGGAAACTATGGCTACACCTTC
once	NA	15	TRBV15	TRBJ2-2	CATSNLAIGTGELFF	TGTGCCACCAGCAACCTAGCAATCGGCACCGGGGAGCTGTTTTTT
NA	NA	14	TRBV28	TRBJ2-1	CASSPPASVDEQFF	TGTGCCAGCAGTCCGCCCGCGAGTGTCGATGAGCAGTTCTTC
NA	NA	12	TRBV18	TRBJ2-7	CASSPSDYEQYF	TGTGCCAGCTCCCCTTCAGACTACGAGCAGTACTTC
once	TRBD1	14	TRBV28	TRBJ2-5	CASSLRGQKETQYF	TGTGCCAGCAGTTTAAGGGGACAGAAAGAGACCCAGTACTTC
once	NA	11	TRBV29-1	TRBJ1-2	CSVGQAHGYTF	TGCAGCGTTGGACAGGCCCATGGCTACACCTTC
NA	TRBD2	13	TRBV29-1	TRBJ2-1	CSVRPSGRNEQFF	TGCAGCGTTCGGCCGAGCGGGAGAAATGAGCAGTTCTTC
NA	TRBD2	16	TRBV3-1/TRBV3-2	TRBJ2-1	CASSQNLAGGYNEQFF	TGTGCCAGCAGCCAAAACCTAGCGGGAGGTTACAATGAGCAGTTCTTC
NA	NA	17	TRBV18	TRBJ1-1	CASSPDQGTTGNTEAFF	TGTGCCAGCTCACCAGATCAAGGGACAACCGGGAACACTGAAGCTTTCTTT
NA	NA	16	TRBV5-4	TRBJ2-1	CASSFLGGGTYNEQFF	TGTGCCAGCAGCTTCCTGGGGGGAGGAACCTACAATGAGCAGTTCTTC
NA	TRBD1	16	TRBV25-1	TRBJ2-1	CASSEVRTGQYNEQFF	TGTGCCAGCAGTGAAGTCCGGACAGGGCAATACAATGAGCAGTTCTTC
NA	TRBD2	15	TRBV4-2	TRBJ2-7	CASSQSTSGAYEQYF	TGTGCCAGCAGCCAGTCGACTAGCGGGGCCTACGAGCAGTACTTC
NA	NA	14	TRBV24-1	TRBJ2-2	CATSDLQGTGELFF	TGTGCCACCAGTGATTTGCAGGGCACCGGGGAGCTGTTTTTT
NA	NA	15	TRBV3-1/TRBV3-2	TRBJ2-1	CASSSGRTAANEQFF	TGTGCCAGCAGTTCCGGTAGGACAGCCGCCAATGAGCAGTTCTTC
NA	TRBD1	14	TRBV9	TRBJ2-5	CASSVGDSEETQYF	TGTGCCAGCAGCGTAGGGGACAGTGAAGAGACCCAGTACTTC
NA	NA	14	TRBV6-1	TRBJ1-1	CASSETRHNTEAFF	TGTGCCAGCAGTGAAACGAGACACAACACTGAAGCTTTCTTT
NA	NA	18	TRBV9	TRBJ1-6	CASSADTGIGSYNSPLHF	TGTGCCAGCAGCGCCGATACAGGGATAGGCTCCTATAATTCACCCCTCCACTTT
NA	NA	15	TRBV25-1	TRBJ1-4	CASSGVGQRNEKLFF	TGTGCCAGCAGCGGGGTTGGGCAAAGAAATGAAAAACTGTTTTTT
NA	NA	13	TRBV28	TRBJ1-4	CASSQQPGEKLFF	TGTGCCAGCAGTCAACAACCGGGTGAAAAACTGTTTTTT
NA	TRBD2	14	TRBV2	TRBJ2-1	CASSEAGVGNEQFF	TGTGCCAGCAGTGAGGCGGGAGTGGGCAATGAGCAGTTCTTC
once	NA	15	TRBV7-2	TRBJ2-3	CASSLVVASTDTQYF	TGTGCCAGCAGCTTAGTGGTAGCTAGCACAGATACGCAGTATTTT
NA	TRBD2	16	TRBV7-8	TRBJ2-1	CASSLDGTSGVDEQFF	TGTGCCAGCAGCTTAGATGGGACTAGCGGGGTTGATGAGCAGTTCTTC
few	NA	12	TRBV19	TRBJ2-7	CASSDLGDEQYF	TGTGCCAGCAGCGACTTAGGCGACGAGCAGTACTTC
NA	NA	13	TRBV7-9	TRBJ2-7	CASSLRGGYEQYF	TGTGCCAGCAGCTTACGTGGAGGATACGAGCAGTACTTC
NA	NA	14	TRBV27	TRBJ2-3	CASSSLAGTDTQYF	TGTGCCAGCAGTTCTTTAGCGGGCACAGATACGCAGTATTTT
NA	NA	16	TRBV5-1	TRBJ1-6	CASSSMGADGNSPLHF	TGCGCCAGCAGCTCCATGGGCGCAGATGGAAATTCACCCCTCCACTTT
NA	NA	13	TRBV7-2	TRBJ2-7	CASSLQGGYEQYF	TGTGCCAGCAGCCTACAGGGGGGGTACGAGCAGTACTTC
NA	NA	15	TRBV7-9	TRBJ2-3	CASSLPQQGSDTQYF	TGTGCCAGCAGCTTACCTCAACAGGGCTCAGATACGCAGTATTTT